This T cell receptor beta chain was sequenced in a study of control samples from healthy donors and cancer patients. The germline CDR1 and CDR2 sequences are MNHEY and SVGAGI. The V end was cut by 7 bases, the J end by 6 bases, with 13 bases between. This CDR3 region has 14 residues. This clone was seen more than once but under ten times. Libraries were prepared by immunoSEQ multiplex PCR; TCRdb keeps only in-frame clonotypes and omits some of them. The sample carries about 57,000 clones, less than 95% recorded once. The TCR comes from a man aged 25 to 40 in good health. The V and J genes are TRBV6-5 and TRBJ1-6; perhaps TRBD1 as D (5 bases). Sequences were obtained from blood. In DNA form, the CDR3 reads TGTGCCAGCACCGAAGGGGCCCCTAATTCACCCCTCCACTTT. It specifies CASTEGAPNSPLHF.